One T cell receptor beta chain is described in this entry. Its antigen remains unknown. Sequenced by immunoSEQ multiplex PCR; TCRdb stores in-frame clones only, minus some. The sample has 100,000 to 120,000 clones, 90% seen once; the top ten hold 2.7%. The data stem from a study of glioma-infiltrating T cells after dendritic cell vaccination. Study at large: Patients received autologous tumor lysate-pulsed dendritic cell vaccination between about 2003 and 2013. Monocyte-derived dendritic cells, cultured 6 to 7 days with IL-4 and GM-CSF, were pulsed with autologous tumor lysate.

Time point here: after dendritic cell vaccination, including at tumor progression/relapse. Findings and caveats of the study: Complete blood and tumor specimen sets were limited to few patients.

The germline gives CDR1 SGHVS, CDR2 FNYEAQ. V was shortened by 6 bases and J by 9 bases, with 15 bases between the two germline ends. CDR3 size: 13 residues. The sequence came from a human donor with glioblastoma. The sample in question was blood, obtained after dendritic cell vaccination. The chain couples TRBV7-6 to TRBJ1-3; tentative D call: TRBD1 (5 bases). The CDR3 DNA sequence: TGTGCCAGCAGACAAGCCGGGACTGGCACCATATATTTT. As protein: CASRQAGTGTIYF.